This entry concerns a single T cell receptor beta chain. This sample was included in a study of response to subunit inactivated influenza vaccine. One entry per CDR3 protein results from TCRdb running MiXCR on the RT-PCR reads. The table shows 250,000 to 350,000 distinct CDR3 sequences, with around 20% occurring only once. The CDR3 extends over 16 amino acids. Germline CDR1 reads SGHVS; CDR2 reads FNYEAQ. Trimming cost V 3 bases and J 9 bases; bases outside gene matches: 10. The chain combines TRBV7-6 with TRBJ2-2; TRBD1 matches 10 bases. This specimen was PBMCs from blood, taken roughly 20 months after vaccination. The sequence was obtained from a man aged 50 to 75 who received an inactivated influenza vaccine. This chain's CDR3 is CASSLVAGTGARELFF. The CDR3 coding sequence is TGTGCCAGCAGCTTGGTTGCCGGGACAGGGGCCCGGGAGCTGTTTTTT.